These 28 T cell receptor beta chains originate from one sample sequenced in a study of blood T cell repertoires in COVID-19. TCRdb's table, derived via immunoSEQ multiplex PCR, lists solely in-frame clones and lacks some. This sample has about 150,000 clones, with about 79% found just once. The sequenced sample consisted of peripheral blood. Receptors were obtained from a woman of 80 years or more with acute or convalescent COVID-19.

CDR3 sequence reads: CASTKGGDTDTQYF. The CDR3 region has the DNA TGTGCCAGCACCAAGGGAGGGGACACAGATACGCAGTATTTT. This chain uses TRBV6-5 with TRBJ2-3; 7 bases agree with TRBD2. J gave up 2 bases and V 7 bases, and 6 bases lay outside the gene matches. This CDR3 is 14 amino acids long. The germline V gene encodes CDR1 MNHEY and CDR2 SVGAGI.

The V and J genes are TRBV6-2 or TRBV6-3 and TRBJ1-1, with TRBD1 matching over 7 bases. CDR1 and CDR2 from the germline V gene are MNHEY and SVGEGT. There are 14 residues in the CDR3. V lost 6 bases, J lost 5 bases, and 9 bases stayed unmatched. The CDR3 is CASSLNRGGTEAFF. The DNA of the CDR3 is TGTGCCAGCAGCTTGAACAGGGGAGGTACTGAAGCTTTCTTT.

Here the CDR3 DNA reads TGTGCCAGCAGCGCTGACTACCAAGAGACCCAGTACTTC. As protein: CASSADYQETQYF. The chain joins TRBV11-2 to TRBJ2-5; D gene ambiguous. Trimming stripped 5 bases from V and 0 bases from J, with 7 bases between. The CDR3 is 13 residues long. Germline values: CDR1 SGHAT, CDR2 FQNNGV.

The V gene is TRBV7-8, the J gene TRBJ1-3; tentatively, D is TRBD1 (6 bases). The V and J ends lost 4 bases and 0 bases respectively, with 13 bases between them. Germline V gene sequence: CDR1 SGHVS, CDR2 FQNEAQ. This CDR3 has 16 residues. CDR3 nucleotide sequence: TGTGCCAGCAGCTCCGCAGGGGTTTACTCTGGAAACACCATATATTTT. Its protein product is CASSSAGVYSGNTIYF.

A remark on this clone: The CDR3 ends on some other residue instead of the conserved phenylalanine or tryptophan, so this is likely a read error. The DNA is left out, because the CDR3 cannot be placed on it with certainty; the CDR3 is given as TCRdb lists it. CDR3: CASRAEKS. The gene calls are TRBV5-4 and TRBJ1-1. CDR1 is SGHNT and CDR2 is YYREEE in the germline V gene (reference sequence). The CDR3 adds up to 8 amino acids, both ends counted.

The chain combines TRBV10-3 with TRBJ2-7, with 10 bases lining up with TRBD2. Trimming removed 2 bases from V and 0 bases from J; junction bases left unmatched: 4. The germline CDR1 and CDR2 sequences are ENHRY and SYGVKD. The CDR3 loop spans 16 amino acids. Here the CDR3 reads CAISEGLADLSYEQYF. In DNA, the CDR3 is TGTGCCATCAGTGAGGGACTAGCGGACCTCTCCTACGAGCAGTACTTC.

This chain joins TRBV5-4 and TRBJ2-5; 7 bases line up with TRBD1. Per germline, CDR1 SGHNT and CDR2 YYREEE (reference sequence). The CDR3 runs to 12 residues. Trimming cost V 4 bases and J 9 bases; bases outside gene matches: 6. The CDR3 here is CASSENRGAQYF. The CDR3 coding sequence is TGTGCCAGCAGCGAGAACAGGGGAGCCCAGTACTTC. Filled out from reference TRBV5-4 and TRBJ2-5, the complete variable domain reads ETGVTQSPTHLIKTRGQQVTLRCSSQSGHNTVSWYQQALGQGPQFIFQYYREEENGRGNFPPRFSGLQFPNYSSELNVNALELDDSALYLCASSENRGAQYFGPGTRLLVL.

The genes are TRBV23-1 and TRBJ1-1, with D unresolved. TRBV23-1 is filed as an ORF, its function uncertain. The CDR3 totals 20 residues. V dropped 2 bases and J dropped 0 bases, with 25 bases sitting between them. CDR3 amino acids: CASSQGFTPAHNRMNTEAFF. In DNA, the CDR3 is TGCGCCAGCAGTCAAGGCTTTACCCCCGCCCATAATCGCATGAACACTGAAGCTTTCTTT.

The CDR3 is CASSTLDRVSGNTIYF. CDR3 sequence (DNA): TGTGCCAGTAGTACCTTGGACAGGGTCTCTGGAAACACCATATATTTT. The chain has TRBV19 and TRBJ1-3; 8 bases are a match to TRBD1. The V gene's germline CDR1 is LNHDA and CDR2 SQIVND (reference sequence). The CDR3 is made up of 16 amino acids. Unmatched junction bases numbered 5, after V lost 4 bases and J lost 0 bases.

CDR3 DNA: TGCAGCGTTGGGTCGCAGTTAACTGAAGCTTTCTTT. It is translated as CSVGSQLTEAFF. The chain combines TRBV29-1 with TRBJ1-1, with D unclear. The CDR3 is made up of 12 amino acids. The V gene lost 4 bases and the J gene lost 5 bases, with 11 bases spanning the gap. Germline CDR1 and CDR2: SQVTM and ANQGSEA. The full variable domain, its missing parts supplied by reference TRBV29-1 and TRBJ1-1, is SAVISQKPSRDICQRGTSLTIQCQVDSQVTMMFWYRQQPGQSLTLIATANQGSEATYESGFVIDKFPISRPNLTFSTLTVSNMSPEDSSIYLCSVGSQLTEAFFGQGTRLTVV.

The genes are TRBV30 and TRBJ1-1; weak D call: TRBD1 (6 bases). Per germline, CDR1 GTSNPN and CDR2 SVGIG (reference sequence). Trimming stripped 0 bases from V and 10 bases from J, with 12 bases between. The CDR3 extends over 12 amino acids. The CDR3 DNA reads as TGTGCCTGGAGTGTACAGGGATTGGGAGCTTTCTTT. Translation: CAWSVQGLGAFF.

V is TRBV7-2 and J is TRBJ2-1; TRBD1 matches at 10 bases. The CDR3 has 15 amino acids. Losses at the gene ends were 5 bases for V and 2 bases for J; bases not matched to a gene: 3. Germline CDR1 and CDR2: SGHTA and FQGNSA. CDR3 nucleotide sequence: TGTGCCAGCAGCGTAGACAGGGGGCCCTACAATGAGCAGTTCTTC. Its protein product is CASSVDRGPYNEQFF. Using reference TRBV7-2 and TRBJ2-1 for the parts outside the CDR3, the full variable domain is GAGVSQSPSNKVTEKGKDVELRCDPISGHTALYWYRQSLGQGLEFLIYFQGNSAPDKSGLPSDRFSAERTGGSVSTLTIQRTQQEDSAVYLCASSVDRGPYNEQFFGPGTRLTVL.

V usage is TRBV27 and J usage is TRBJ1-2, with TRBD1 matching 9 bases. Germline lookup yields CDR1 MNHEY and CDR2 SMNVEV (reference sequence). The CDR3 is 14 residues long. V lost 5 bases and J lost 8; bases outside the gene matches: 9. CDR3 DNA sequence: TGTGCCAGCAGTCCAAGGACAGGGGTGCCAGGCTACACCTTC. Translating it yields CASSPRTGVPGYTF.

The gene calls are TRBV5-4 and TRBJ1-6; D may be TRBD1 (5 bases). V was cut by 6 bases and J by 13 bases, with 23 bases left in between. There are 15 residues in the CDR3. Germline CDR1 is SGHNT and CDR2 is YYREEE (reference sequence). The CDR3 loop is CASTNSYNRNQPLHF. CDR3 in DNA: TGTGCCAGCACCAATAGTTATAACAGGAACCAGCCCCTCCACTTT.

The genes are TRBV7-2 and TRBJ1-2, with D unresolved. In germline, CDR1 is SGHTA, CDR2 FQGNSA. The V and J ends lost 4 bases and 3 bases respectively, with 18 bases between them. CDR3 length: 16 amino acids. CDR3 in DNA: TGTGCCAGCAGCTCGGCGGGCGGTGGTACCTACTATGGCTACACCTTC. It specifies CASSSAGGGTYYGYTF.

This chain joins TRBV5-1 and TRBJ1-1; D unclear. Germline loops: CDR1 SGHRS, CDR2 YFSETQ. With 6 bases removed from V and 4 bases from J, the gap between germline ends came to 19 bases. The CDR3 has 15 amino acids. The CDR3 DNA sequence: TGCGCCAGCAACCTCGGAGCCCCGTCGATCACTGAAGCTTTCTTT. As protein: CASNLGAPSITEAFF.

The chain has TRBV3-1 (or the pseudogene TRBV3-2) and TRBJ1-3, with D unclear. V was cut by 7 bases and J by 4 bases, with 8 bases left in between. The CDR3 has 12 residues. Germline V gene sequence: CDR1 LGHDT, CDR2 YNNKEL (reference sequence). The CDR3 sequence is CASNHPGNTIYF. CDR3 sequence (DNA): TGTGCCAGCAACCATCCAGGAAACACCATATATTTT.

The rearrangement joins TRBV19 to TRBJ2-7, with a tentative D call TRBD2 (5 bases). This CDR3 comprises 12 residues. V was pared by 8 bases and J by 3 bases, with 11 bases between. Germline loops: CDR1 LNHDA, CDR2 SQIVND (reference sequence). The CDR3 DNA is TGTGCCAGTGGCACCGGGAACTACGAGCAGTACTTC. Amino acid sequence: CASGTGNYEQYF.

This clone has more than one count but fewer than ten. This chain links TRBV9 with TRBJ1-3; D perhaps matches TRBD1 (5 bases). The CDR3 runs to 14 residues. Trimming stripped 3 bases from V and 3 bases from J, with 10 bases between. Germline assignment: CDR1 SGDLS and CDR2 YYNGEE. Here the CDR3 DNA reads TGTGCCAGCAGCGGTGACAGTTTTGGAAACACCATATATTTT. Its translation is CASSGDSFGNTIYF.

The chain links TRBV11-2 to TRBJ2-1, with 11 bases lining up with TRBD1. After removal of 6 bases from V and 5 bases from J, the junction contained 6 bases not matched to a gene. Per germline, CDR1 SGHAT and CDR2 FQNNGV. This CDR3 comprises 15 residues. The CDR3 sequence: CASRGGQGVHNEQFF. The CDR3 DNA reads TGTGCCAGCAGGGGGGGACAGGGGGTCCACAATGAGCAGTTCTTC.

CDR3 DNA: TGTGCCAGCAGCCAAGAAACAGGGGGCGACTATGGCTACACCTTC. Translated: CASSQETGGDYGYTF. This chain joins TRBV3-1 (or the pseudogene TRBV3-2) and TRBJ1-2; TRBD1 matches 9 bases. V gave up 0 bases and J gave up 3 bases; unmatched junction bases: 2. Germline V gene data show CDR1 as LGHDT and CDR2 as YNNKEL (reference sequence). This CDR3 region has 15 residues.

The J gene is TRBJ2-5, the V gene TRBV19, with D uncertain. CDR3 length equals 13 residues. Per germline, CDR1 LNHDA and CDR2 SQIVND (reference sequence). The V end lost 3 bases, the J end lost 1 base, and 6 bases lay between the germline ends. CDR3 loop: CASSINSQETQYF. The CDR3 nucleotides are TGTGCCAGTAGTATCAACAGCCAAGAGACCCAGTACTTC.

The genes are TRBV7-9 and TRBJ2-5; TRBD2 is a possible D gene (5 bases). Germline lookup yields CDR1 SEHNR and CDR2 FQNEAQ (reference sequence). The germline V and J ends were trimmed by 1 base and 2 bases, with 8 bases remaining between them. The CDR3 has 14 residues. The CDR3: CASSLDLAQETQYF. In DNA, the CDR3 is TGTGCCAGCAGCTTAGATCTAGCTCAAGAGACCCAGTACTTC.

The J gene is TRBJ1-2, the V gene TRBV19, with 8 bases lining up with TRBD1. CDR3 length: 13 residues. Looked up from germline, CDR1 is LNHDA and CDR2 is SQIVND (reference sequence). The ends lost 7 bases at V and 4 bases at J; junction bases unmatched: 5. CDR3 sequence (DNA): TGTGCCAGTACTGACAGGGGAGGCTATGGCTACACCTTC. Amino acid sequence: CASTDRGGYGYTF.

The chain links TRBV6-4 to TRBJ1-5; the D gene is possibly TRBD1 (5 bases). Trimming took 4 bases from V and 4 from J, leaving 8 bases between them. The CDR3 has 13 residues. The germline CDR1 and CDR2 sequences are MRHNA and SNTAGT. The CDR3 bases are TGTGCCAGCAGTGCGGAGGGGAATCAGCCCCAGCATTTT. Encoded protein: CASSAEGNQPQHF.

The chain carries TRBV5-1 and TRBJ2-5; 9 bases agree with TRBD1. V shed 0 bases and J 4 bases; nucleotides not matched to a gene: 4. The CDR3 length is 15 residues. Looked up from germline, CDR1 is SGHRS and CDR2 is YFSETQ. CDR3 region: CASSLEGTGLETQYF. The CDR3 bases are TGCGCCAGCAGCTTGGAAGGGACAGGGTTAGAGACCCAGTACTTC.

V is TRBV5-4 and J is TRBJ1-2; 9 nucleotides match TRBD1. The CDR3 has 13 residues. The trim removed 7 bases at V and 2 bases at J, leaving 3 bases unmatched. Germline-derived CDR1 and CDR2 are SGHNT and YYREEE (reference sequence). CDR3: CASGTGLNYGYTF. For the CDR3, the DNA is TGTGCCAGCGGGACAGGGTTAAACTATGGCTACACCTTC.

The chain uses TRBV6-5 and TRBJ1-5; possibly TRBD1 for D (5 bases). Trimming pared 8 bases from V and 2 bases from J, leaving 10 bases between. CDR3 length: 13 residues. Germline values: CDR1 MNHEY, CDR2 SVGAGI. CDR3 sequence reads: CASQDSGNQPQHF. Here the CDR3 DNA reads TGTGCCAGCCAAGACAGCGGCAATCAGCCCCAGCATTTT.